This T cell receptor beta chain originates from a study of T cell changes during pregnancy in multiple sclerosis. The assay was immunoSEQ multiplex PCR, and TCRdb's table has in-frame clones only and misses some. The repertoire holds about 55,000 clones, with more than 80% as singletons. The CDR3 length is 13 residues. The germline V and J ends were trimmed by 4 bases and 7 bases, with 15 bases remaining between them. The germline V gene has CDR1 SGHNT and CDR2 YYREEE (reference sequence). The sequencing here drew on CD4+ T cells from peripheral blood mononuclear cells, taken in the first trimester of pregnancy. The sequence derives from a female donor with multiple sclerosis, enrolled in a pregnancy study. This chain connects TRBV5-4 to TRBJ2-7; weak D call: TRBD1 (6 bases). The chain's CDR3 is CASSPRDIREQYF. As DNA, the CDR3 is TGTGCCAGCAGCCCCAGGGACATTAGGGAGCAGTACTTC.